These 9 T cell receptor beta chains were sequenced from one sample in a study of T cells expressing NK-cell markers. From its re-call of the 5' RACE reads, TCRdb lists each CDR3 protein once, without DNA. The specimen's table records 550,000 to 600,000 distinct CDR3 sequences. The material sequenced was blood T cells: a sorted CD56 or NKG2C T cell subset, CD4+ or CD8+ T cells, or bulk PBMC T cells (not recorded which). The receptors were gathered from a man younger than 35 in good health.

The rearrangement joins TRBV18 to TRBJ2-3; TCRdb's D call, TRBD2, is unchecked because there is no DNA. The germline V gene encodes CDR1 KGHSH and CDR2 LQKENI. The CDR3 has 15 amino acids. The CDR3 loop reads CASSPLSGSTDTQYF.

V and J are TRBV12-3 or TRBV12-4 and TRBJ1-1; without DNA, the TCRdb call of TRBD1 cannot be checked. The CDR3 is 14 amino acids. The CDR3 is CASSLVPGSEEAFF.

The chain links TRBV12-3 or TRBV12-4 to TRBJ1-2; TCRdb outputs TRBD1, but without DNA this stays unchecked. There are 14 residues in the CDR3. This CDR3 is CASSPRQEGYGYTF.

The V and J genes are TRBV12-3 or TRBV12-4 and TRBJ2-5; TCRdb indicates TRBD2, and absent DNA this call remains unverified. The CDR3 contains 12 residues. CDR3 sequence: CASSPGTETQYF.

CDR3 residues: CASSSTPNGDTQYF. The chain joins TRBV14 to TRBJ2-3; the TRBD2 assignment by TCRdb is unverifiable without DNA. This CDR3 region has 14 residues. Germline V gives CDR1 SGHDN, CDR2 FVKESK.

The chain carries TRBV7-2 and TRBJ1-4. CDR3 length: 15 amino acids. CDR1 and CDR2 (germline): SGHTA, FQGNSA. This chain's CDR3 is CASSLMAGSTEKLFF.

The rearrangement uses TRBV20-1 and TRBJ2-1; there is no DNA to check the TCRdb D call of TRBD2. The germline V gene encodes CDR1 DFQATT and CDR2 SNEGSKA (reference sequence). There are 15 residues in the CDR3. The CDR3 reads CSARSGTLSYNEQFF.

V gene TRBV20-1 combines with J gene TRBJ2-3; TCRdb calls TRBD2, which cannot be checked without DNA. Germline V CDR1 and CDR2: DFQATT, SNEGSKA (reference sequence). The CDR3 consists of 14 residues. CDR3 loop: CSGESGRGSDTQYF.

V and J are TRBV19 and TRBJ2-4; checking the TCRdb D call of TRBD2 is not possible without DNA. This CDR3 has 17 amino acids. The germline V gene has CDR1 LNHDA and CDR2 SQIVND (reference sequence). This CDR3 reads CASSIDHTGGNKNIQYF.